This T cell receptor (beta chain) was obtained from a study of cytomegalovirus exposure and HLA in healthy donors. This PCR relied on a set of 60 Vbeta primers and 13 Jbeta primers. Assay used: immunoSEQ multiplex PCR; TCRdb lists only in-frame clones, some missing. Of around 91,000 clones listed, around 80% are singletons. This CDR3 contains 12 residues. Germline CDR1 SGHNT, CDR2 YENEEA. Trimming cost V 8 bases and J 4 bases, with 9 bases left between them. What was sequenced was PBMCs. This chain links TRBV11-3 with TRBJ2-1, with D possibly TRBD1 on 5 matching bases. This clonotype was obtained from a male donor in good health and CMV-seropositive. CDR3 amino acids: CASGTGYNEQFF. The CDR3 DNA reads as TGTGCCAGCGGCACAGGTTACAATGAGCAGTTCTTC.